What follows are 3 T cell receptor beta chains derived from one specimen sequenced in a study of T cells expressing NK-cell markers. TCRdb reprocessed the 5' RACE reads, with one entry per CDR3 protein and no DNA. Recorded for this sample: some 300,000 distinct CDR3 sequences. Sample: blood T cells: a sorted CD56 or NKG2C T cell subset, CD4+ or CD8+ T cells, or bulk PBMC T cells (not recorded which). The receptor set was obtained from a man aged 18 to 30 in good health.

This chain connects TRBV20-1 to TRBJ2-3; as DNA is missing, the TRBD1 call by TCRdb cannot be tested. CDR1 is DFQATT, CDR2 SNEGSKA, per germline (reference sequence). This CDR3 contains 12 residues. This chain's CDR3 is CTPRGVTDTQYF.

The chain combines TRBV2 with TRBJ2-5; TCRdb designates TRBD1, a call that cannot be tested without DNA. Looked up from germline, CDR1 is SNHLY and CDR2 is FYNNEI. The CDR3 has 13 residues. The CDR3 loop reads CASTRRGPETQYF.

The chain employs TRBV5-1 and TRBJ2-2; TCRdb indicates TRBD1, and absent DNA this call remains unverified. The CDR3 loop spans 15 amino acids. The germline CDR1 and CDR2 sequences are SGHRS and YFSETQ. CDR3 sequence reads: CASTLTGHRTGELFF.